This note documents a single TCR beta chain sequence. This clonotype has at least ten counts. Its antigen remains unidentified. Base qualities were left out, and no much larger clone turns up one base away. The source of the sample is a study of spatial heterogeneity in lung cancer (dated by TCRdb to about 2019). Background for the entire study: Beta-chain transcripts were consistently detected in greater numbers than alpha-chain transcripts, which likely reflects a higher abundance of beta-chain transcripts. In the raw uncorrected reads, each unique combination of TCR and UMI appeared on average more than ten times. TCR repertoire features were related to nonsynonymous mutation counts determined by whole-exome sequencing of tumor tissue. TCR alpha and beta repertoires were quantitatively compared across multiple tumor regions, matched nontumor lung and blood in non-small cell lung cancer. At surgery, both alpha and beta chains were TCR-sequenced in around 240 tumor regions, about 64 matched nontumor lung samples and a few dozen PBMC samples. Findings and caveats that apply to the study as a whole: Confirming at a functional level the hypothesis that regional TCRs recognize regional mutations was considered to require additional single-cell paired TCR alpha and beta sequencing. Ubiquitous expanded tumor TCRs were found in blood more often at tumor resection than at routine follow-up.

The sample's time point label is to be understood as: sample taken at primary tumor resection. Whole RNA extracted from tumor and nontumor lung tissue, or from cryopreserved PBMC samples, was used for TCR sequencing without cell sorting. The donors were some 70 patients from the lung TRACERx cohort who had early-stage, untreated non-small cell lung cancer. Patients were selected for TCR sequencing only if sufficient RNA was available from at least two tumor regions. The library was generated by 5' RACE. This sample was sequenced with a NextSeq 500. The TCR library protocol attached a unique molecular identifier to each TCR cDNA molecule to allow correction of PCR and sequencing errors. Concerning the study's data processing: Decombinator tools were used for TCR identification, UMI-based error correction and CDR3 extraction. TCRs above a frequency of 2 per 1,000, corresponding to the top 1% of the tumor frequency distribution, were defined as expanded. Renyi diversity was computed with the R vegan package after each repertoire had been subsampled 100 times to 5,000 TCRs. To build CDR3 similarity networks, amino acid triplet string-kernel similarity was used, and CDR3s were connected when their pairwise similarity was above 0.82. TCRdb took the public reads, trimmed them with fastp at Q25, ran MiXCR for clone calling and kept in-frame beta chains. Entries that share a CDR3 protein sequence are merged under the most common genes and DNA. Clone size and V and J calls follow TCRdb, not the original study. This sample lists about 24,000 distinct CDR3 sequences; under 4% were detected once. The top ten clones comprise around 26% of the sample.

Material: PBMCs, obtained at surgery. This receptor was identified in a female donor with early-stage non-small cell lung cancer.

The DNA is as follows: TGTGCCAGCAGTTTTTCTAGCGGGGCATACAATGAGCAGTTCTTC. Its protein product is CASSFSSGAYNEQFF. The chain is assembled from TRBV27 and TRBJ2-1, with 9 central nucleotides matching TRBD2. The CDR3 has 15 amino acids, counting the end cysteine and phenylalanine. CDR3 DNA is the only sequence kept; it has 45 bases, read in frame from the first base. Ends trimmed: V by 3 bases, J by 4 bases; bases unmatched to a gene: 4. The germline V gene (reference sequence) gives CDR1 as MNHEY and CDR2 as SMNVEV.